This record looks at one T cell receptor beta chain sequence and its context. These data are taken from a study of cytomegalovirus exposure and HLA in healthy donors. PCR involved 60 Vbeta and 13 Jbeta primers. The table came from immunoSEQ multiplex PCR; TCRdb's copy has only in-frame clones and leaves some out. The sample has 200,000 to 300,000 clones; about 86% are singletons. This clonotype was sampled from a woman aged 60-75 years in good health and CMV-seropositive. Sequencing used PBMCs.

The CDR3 sequence: CASSLQGPLGTDTQYF. For the CDR3, the DNA is TGTGCCAGCAGCTTACAGGGCCCCCTCGGTACAGATACGCAGTATTTT. The V gene is TRBV7-2, the J gene TRBJ2-3; tentative D call: TRBD1 (5 bases). The germline gives CDR1 SGHTA, CDR2 FQGNSA. V dropped 2 bases and J dropped 3 bases, with 15 bases sitting between them. The CDR3 sequence is 16 residues long.